These T cell receptor beta chains were read from a single sample in a study of blood T cell repertoires in COVID-19. Repertoires were generated with immunoSEQ multiplex PCR, while TCRdb's copy carries only in-frame clones and drops some. The sample records roughly 180,000 clones, 79% being singletons. Sequenced input: peripheral blood. Every receptor here comes from a man between 60 and 75 years old with active or convalescent COVID-19. The conserved cysteine and the conserved F or W are not part of the CDR3 here. Fields, in order: V gene, D gene, J gene, CDR3 protein. A D gene is named only where the DNA matches it firmly.

V: TRBV18
D: -
J: TRBJ2-1
CDR3: ASSLDWNNEQF

V: TRBV7-6
D: TRBD1
J: TRBJ2-5
CDR3: ASSSPTGTGETQY

V: TRBV24-1
D: -
J: TRBJ1-4
CDR3: ATSDPGTTTNEKLF

V: TRBV6-5
D: -
J: TRBJ2-1
CDR3: ASSYSPVVKYEQF

V: TRBV11-3
D: -
J: TRBJ1-3
CDR3: ASRATARGNTIY

V: TRBV9
D: TRBD1
J: TRBJ1-6
CDR3: ASSVGQGARSLH

V: TRBV5-4
D: TRBD2
J: TRBJ2-7
CDR3: ASSPTSGSEYEQY

V: TRBV10-1
D: TRBD2
J: TRBJ2-1
CDR3: ASSGQLRTSGGGCNEQF

V: TRBV10-3
D: TRBD1
J: TRBJ1-5
CDR3: AISPSGGYQPQH

V: TRBV9
D: -
J: TRBJ1-3
CDR3: ASSPSGTAGNTIY

V: TRBV18
D: TRBD2
J: TRBJ2-7
CDR3: ASSPGLAGGSEQY

V: TRBV27
D: TRBD1
J: TRBJ2-7
CDR3: ASSVQGVLYEQY

V: TRBV9
D: -
J: TRBJ2-7
CDR3: ASSVAGSDIKQY

V: TRBV18
D: -
J: TRBJ1-5
CDR3: ASSRGGDQPQH

V: TRBV5-6
D: TRBD1
J: TRBJ2-5
CDR3: ASSGTAETQY

V: TRBV7-9
D: -
J: TRBJ1-4
CDR3: ALGGADEKLF

V: TRBV28
D: TRBD2
J: TRBJ2-4
CDR3: ASSPGLVENIQY

V: TRBV27
D: TRBD1
J: TRBJ2-7
CDR3: ASSIRRDSPPYEQY

V: TRBV19
D: -
J: TRBJ2-5
CDR3: ASSSFRQETQY

V: TRBV4-3
D: -
J: TRBJ2-7
CDR3: ASSPTGYGYDEQY

V: TRBV7-9
D: -
J: TRBJ2-7
CDR3: ASSLDTGNDEQY

V: TRBV14
D: -
J: TRBJ2-1
CDR3: ASSPRTGYSYNEQF

V: TRBV4-3
D: TRBD2
J: TRBJ2-1
CDR3: ASSQDSSGSPDEQF

V: TRBV3-1/TRBV3-2
D: TRBD2
J: TRBJ2-5
CDR3: ASSPDPFSTGGLGTQY

V: TRBV11-2
D: -
J: TRBJ2-7
CDR3: ASSLILYEQY

V: TRBV5-4
D: -
J: TRBJ2-3
CDR3: ASSLVAGAGDTQY

V: TRBV10-3
D: TRBD1
J: TRBJ2-7
CDR3: AINRGREQY

V: TRBV18
D: TRBD1
J: TRBJ1-1
CDR3: ASSPPGTAEPLGTEAF

V: TRBV11-2
D: TRBD1
J: TRBJ1-6
CDR3: ASSPRTGLHSPLH